This TCR beta chain was profiled in a study of beta chain features in type 1 diabetes. Purities over 95% were achieved in all sorted populations. Regarding the study as a whole: The study found moderately but significantly shorter TCRB CDR3s in all four CD4+ subsets of Type 1 diabetes patients. Type 1 diabetes patients showed fewer insertions and more deletions at VDJ junctions. Naive, central memory and Treg TCRB repertoires appeared more alike in patients than in healthy donors.

The germline V gene encodes CDR1 MNHEY and CDR2 SVGAGI. The CDR3 runs 14 residues. Trimming pared 6 bases from V and 0 bases from J, leaving 11 bases between. This clone was counted only a few times. Antigen unknown. Of the isolated RNA, all was reverse transcribed, and so the sequenced material was expressed TCRB transcripts. Sequencing was performed with immunoSEQ multiplex PCR; in TCRdb, only in-frame clones are kept and a portion is missing. Here the sample spans some 700,000 clones, over 10% being singletons. The rearrangement links TRBV6-5 to TRBJ2-5, with D maybe TRBD1 (6 bases). The sequencing sample was made of naive CD4+ T cells from blood. The origin of this receptor is a man aged 18 to 30 with type 1 diabetes. The CDR3 reads CASRLGTHQETQYF. CDR3 sequence (DNA): TGTGCCAGCAGACTCGGGACACACCAAGAGACCCAGTACTTC.